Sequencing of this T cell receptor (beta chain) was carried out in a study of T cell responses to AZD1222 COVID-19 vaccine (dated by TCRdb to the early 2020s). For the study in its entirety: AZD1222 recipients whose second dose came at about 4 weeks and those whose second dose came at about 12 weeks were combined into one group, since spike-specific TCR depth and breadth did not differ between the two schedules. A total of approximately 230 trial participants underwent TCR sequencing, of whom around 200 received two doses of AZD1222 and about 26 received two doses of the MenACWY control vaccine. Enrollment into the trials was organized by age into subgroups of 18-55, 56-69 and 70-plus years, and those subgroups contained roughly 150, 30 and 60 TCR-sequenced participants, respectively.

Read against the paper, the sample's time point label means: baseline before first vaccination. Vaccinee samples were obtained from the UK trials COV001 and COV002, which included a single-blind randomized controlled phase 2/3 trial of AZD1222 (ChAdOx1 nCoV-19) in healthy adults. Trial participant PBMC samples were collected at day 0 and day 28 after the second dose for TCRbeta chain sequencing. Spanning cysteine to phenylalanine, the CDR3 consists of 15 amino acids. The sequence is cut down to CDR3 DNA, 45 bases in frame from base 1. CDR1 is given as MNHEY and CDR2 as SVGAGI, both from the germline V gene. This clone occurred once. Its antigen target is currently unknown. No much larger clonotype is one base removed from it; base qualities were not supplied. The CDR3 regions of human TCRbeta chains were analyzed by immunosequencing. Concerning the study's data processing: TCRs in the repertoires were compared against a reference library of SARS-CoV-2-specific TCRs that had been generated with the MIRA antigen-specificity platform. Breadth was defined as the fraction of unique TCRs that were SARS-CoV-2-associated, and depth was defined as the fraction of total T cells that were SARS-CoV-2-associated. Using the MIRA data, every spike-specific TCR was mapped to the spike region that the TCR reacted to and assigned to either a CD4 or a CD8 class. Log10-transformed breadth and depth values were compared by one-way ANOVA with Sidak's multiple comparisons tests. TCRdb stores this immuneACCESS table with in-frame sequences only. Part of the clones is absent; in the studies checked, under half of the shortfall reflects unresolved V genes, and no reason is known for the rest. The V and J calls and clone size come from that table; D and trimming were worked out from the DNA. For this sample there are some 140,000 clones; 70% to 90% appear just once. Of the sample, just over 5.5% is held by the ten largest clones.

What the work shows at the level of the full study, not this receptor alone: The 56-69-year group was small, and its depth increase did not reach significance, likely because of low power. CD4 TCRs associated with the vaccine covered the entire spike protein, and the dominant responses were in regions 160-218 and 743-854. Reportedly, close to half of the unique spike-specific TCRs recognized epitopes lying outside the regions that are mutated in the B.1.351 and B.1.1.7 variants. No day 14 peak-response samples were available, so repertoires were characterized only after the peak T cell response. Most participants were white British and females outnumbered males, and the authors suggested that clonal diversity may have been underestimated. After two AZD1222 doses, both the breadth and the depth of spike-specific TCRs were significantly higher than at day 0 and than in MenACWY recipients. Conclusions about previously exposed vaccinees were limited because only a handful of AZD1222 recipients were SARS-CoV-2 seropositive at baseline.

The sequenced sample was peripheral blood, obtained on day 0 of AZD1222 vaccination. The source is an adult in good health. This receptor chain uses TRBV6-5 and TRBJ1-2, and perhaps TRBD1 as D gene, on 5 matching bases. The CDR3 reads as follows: CATGGGGISNYGYTF. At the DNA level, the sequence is TGTGCGACCGGGGGGGGAGGAATTTCGAACTATGGCTACACCTTC.